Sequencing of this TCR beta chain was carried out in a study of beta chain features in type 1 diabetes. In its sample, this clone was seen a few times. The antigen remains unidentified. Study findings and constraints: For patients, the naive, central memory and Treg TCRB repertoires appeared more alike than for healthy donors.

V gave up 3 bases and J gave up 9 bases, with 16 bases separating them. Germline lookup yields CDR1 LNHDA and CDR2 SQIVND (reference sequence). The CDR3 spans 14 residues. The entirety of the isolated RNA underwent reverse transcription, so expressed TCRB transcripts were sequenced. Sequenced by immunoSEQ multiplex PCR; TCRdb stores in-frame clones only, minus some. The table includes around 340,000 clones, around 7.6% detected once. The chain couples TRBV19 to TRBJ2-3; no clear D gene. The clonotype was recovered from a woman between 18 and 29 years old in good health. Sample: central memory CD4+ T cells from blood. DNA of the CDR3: TGTGCCAGTAGTATCGGTTTGGGCCACGACACGCAGTATTTT. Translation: CASSIGLGHDTQYF. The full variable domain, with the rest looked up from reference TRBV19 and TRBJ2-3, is DGGITQSPKYLFRKEGQNVTLSCEQNLNHDAMYWYRQDPGQGLRLIYYSQIVNDFQKGDIAEGYSVSREKKESFPLTVTSAQKNPTAFYLCASSIGLGHDTQYFGPGTRLTVL.